This TCR beta chain originates from a study of memory CD4+ T cells and cytomegalovirus serostatus. Study results and limitations: The CMV-associated TCR signature appears largely within the CD4+ memory repertoire.

A note on this clone: The antigen is not known.

The sort gate was single viable CD3+CD4+CD8-CD45RO+ cells for memory CD4+ T cells. Total CD4+ T cells were enriched by CD4 positive selection. Libraries were prepared by immunoSEQ multiplex PCR; TCRdb keeps only in-frame clonotypes and omits some of them. Of some 54,000 clones listed, about four fifths were seen once; the top ten hold about 1.5%. Per the germline V gene, CDR1 is SGDLS and CDR2 is YYNGEE. V shed 3 bases and J shed 0 bases, with 13 bases lying between them. The CDR3 runs 15 residues. The TCR was taken from an adult in good health and CMV-seropositive. Sequencing was done on a sample of memory CD4+ T cells from blood. This sequence joins TRBV9 and TRBJ2-7; D may be TRBD1 (6 bases). Written as DNA, the CDR3 is TGTGCCAGCAGCGCAACAGGGAAAAGCTCCTACGAGCAGTACTTC. Residues: CASSATGKSSYEQYF.